These T cell receptor beta chains were read from a single sample in a study of metastatic and nonmetastatic thyroid tumors. TCRdb re-called the PCR reads through MiXCR. This table holds about 21,000 clones, roughly 30% found once. The sequencing input was tumor tissue. The receptors here all came from a male donor with papillary thyroid cancer or a benign thyroid nodule (not recorded which). Some clones in this sample may be carry-over from other donors' samples. Each CDR3 is given with its conserved first and last residue. The D gene is left open where the match is weak. Clone size is given for some rows only: seen once, a few or many times, or a class if the clone is expanded.

TRBV28,few,.,TRBJ1-3,CASRGGSDSGNTIYF,TGTGCCAGCAGGGGGGGTAGTGACAGTGGAAACACCATATATTTT
TRBV28,medium-sized,TRBD1,TRBJ1-2,CASRPPGQALSGYTF,TGTGCCAGCAGACCCCCGGGACAGGCCTTGAGCGGCTACACCTTC
TRBV10-1,many,.,TRBJ2-1,CASSLVGDNEQFF,TGCGCCAGCAGTCTCGTTGGGGACAATGAGCAGTTCTTC
TRBV20-1,.,.,TRBJ2-7,CSARGGGYEQYF,TGCAGTGCTAGAGGTGGCGGGTACGAGCAGTACTTC
TRBV27,.,.,TRBJ1-2,CASSPRRTASYGYTF,TGTGCCAGCAGTCCCCGGCGGACAGCTTCCTATGGCTACACCTTC
TRBV28,.,TRBD1,TRBJ1-1,CASSLWDRGQGAFF,TGTGCCAGCAGTTTATGGGACAGGGGGCAAGGAGCTTTCTTT
TRBV28,few,.,TRBJ1-2,CASRPTGNGYGYTF,TGTGCCAGCAGACCAACAGGGAATGGCTATGGCTACACCTTC
TRBV28,many,.,TRBJ1-5,CASSRGRGNQPQHF,TGTGCCAGCAGTAGGGGTAGAGGCAATCAGCCCCAGCATTTT
TRBV3-1,many,.,TRBJ1-4,CASSPGHFATNEKLFF,TGTGCCAGCAGCCCTGGACACTTTGCAACTAATGAAAAACTGTTTTTT
TRBV28,.,.,TRBJ1-2,CASSLTGHYGYTF,TGTGCCAGCAGTTTAACAGGGCACTATGGCTACACCTTC
TRBV10-2,few,.,TRBJ2-1,CASSLLRAAFSNEQFF,TGCGCCAGCAGTCTTCTCCGGGCTGCGTTCAGCAATGAGCAGTTCTTC
TRBV6-1,few,.,TRBJ2-5,CASMRGGAGETQYF,TGTGCCAGCATGAGGGGGGGGGCGGGAGAGACCCAGTACTTC
TRBV3-1,few,TRBD1,TRBJ2-1,CASSPQDRGVGEQFF,TGTGCCAGCAGCCCCCAGGACAGGGGGGTAGGTGAGCAGTTCTTC
TRBV28,few,.,TRBJ1-5,CASSLFLAGNQPQHF,TGTGCCAGCAGTTTGTTCCTCGCAGGCAATCAGCCCCAGCATTTT
TRBV28,medium-sized,.,TRBJ1-5,CASLGTGRDQPQHF,TGTGCCAGCCTCGGGACCGGGAGGGATCAGCCCCAGCATTTT
TRBV20-1,once,.,TRBJ1-4,CSARQRRARNEKLFF,TGCAGTGCTAGACAGAGACGGGCGAGGAATGAAAAACTGTTTTTT
TRBV7-2,.,TRBD1,TRBJ1-6,CASSSEGQGASPLHF,TGTGCCAGCAGCTCAGAGGGACAGGGAGCTTCACCCCTCCACTTT
TRBV6-1,few,.,TRBJ2-2,CASTRHTLGTGELFF,TGTGCCAGCACCCGACATACATTGGGCACCGGGGAGCTGTTTTTT
TRBV2,.,.,TRBJ2-7,CAGRPGTRDHEQYF,TGTGCCGGGAGACCCGGGACTCGCGACCACGAGCAGTACTTC
TRBV11-2,medium-sized,TRBD2,TRBJ2-7,CASSPQFGRRNEQYF,TGTGCCAGCAGCCCTCAATTCGGGAGGCGGAACGAGCAGTACTTC
TRBV2,medium-sized,.,TRBJ2-7,CASSQKDEQYF,TGTGCCAGCAGCCAAAAGGACGAGCAGTACTTC
TRBV6-1,medium-sized,TRBD2,TRBJ2-3,CASSLAGRGDTQYF,TGTGCCAGCAGCCTAGCGGGAAGGGGAGATACGCAGTATTTT
TRBV7-9,.,.,TRBJ1-1,CASSLSGGTSTEAFF,TGTGCCAGCAGCTTATCGGGAGGGACGAGCACTGAAGCTTTCTTT
TRBV27,few,.,TRBJ2-3,CASSTPSTSSTDTQYF,TGTGCCAGCAGCACACCATCGACTAGTTCCACAGATACGCAGTATTTT
TRBV2,many,TRBD2,TRBJ2-3,CASSEMSGRVTDTQYF,TGTGCCAGCAGTGAGATGAGCGGGAGAGTCACAGATACGCAGTATTTT
TRBV6-4,.,.,TRBJ2-2,CASSPGTDTGELFF,TGTGCCAGCAGTCCAGGGACGGACACCGGGGAGCTGTTTTTT
TRBV29-1,.,.,TRBJ2-1,CSVESPYSQSYNEQFF,TGCAGCGTTGAAAGTCCGTACAGTCAATCCTACAATGAGCAGTTCTTC
TRBV9,many,TRBD1,TRBJ2-7,CASTPFPRDRVDYEQYF,TGTGCCAGCACCCCCTTCCCGCGTGACAGGGTGGACTACGAGCAGTACTTC
TRBV7-3,.,.,TRBJ2-1,CASSLGPQGNNEQFF,TGTGCCAGCAGCCTCGGTCCACAGGGTAACAATGAGCAGTTCTTC
TRBV6-1,few,TRBD2,TRBJ2-7,CASSGLAGGPYEQYF,TGTGCCAGCAGTGGACTAGCGGGAGGGCCCTACGAGCAGTACTTC
TRBV20-1,once,TRBD1,TRBJ1-5,CSAPQGESQPQHF,TGCAGTGCTCCGCAGGGGGAGTCTCAGCCCCAGCATTTT
TRBV7-9,medium-sized,.,TRBJ2-7,CASSIGVGNEQYF,TGTGCCAGCAGTATAGGGGTGGGGAACGAGCAGTACTTC
TRBV5-1,medium-sized,.,TRBJ2-7,CASSKPTGTHEQYF,TGCGCCAGCAGCAAACCAACAGGGACCCACGAGCAGTACTTC
TRBV10-3,.,TRBD1,TRBJ1-2,CAISTQEGAKGYTF,TGTGCCATCAGCACCCAAGAGGGGGCTAAGGGCTACACCTTC
TRBV28,.,.,TRBJ2-7,CASSFSVSGYEQYF,TGTGCCAGCAGTTTCTCCGTGAGCGGCTACGAGCAGTACTTC
TRBV4-2,many,TRBD2,TRBJ2-1,CASSPTSWTSGRGRYNEQFF,TGTGCCAGCAGTCCCACTTCTTGGACTAGCGGGAGGGGCCGCTACAATGAGCAGTTCTTC
TRBV5-6,many,.,TRBJ1-1,CASSLVFQDEAFF,TGTGCCAGCAGCTTGGTGTTTCAGGATGAAGCTTTCTTT
TRBV2,many,.,TRBJ2-7,CASFDSSPRQYF,TGTGCCAGCTTTGACTCATCCCCGAGGCAATACTTC
TRBV20-1,.,.,TRBJ1-1,CSAPRAGLANTEAFF,TGCAGTGCTCCAAGGGCAGGGTTAGCGAACACTGAAGCTTTCTTT
TRBV2,few,.,TRBJ2-7,CASTQGLSSYEQYF,TGTGCCAGCACCCAGGGCCTGTCCTCCTACGAGCAGTACTTC
TRBV19,.,TRBD1,TRBJ1-1,CASWDRVGKTEAFF,TGTGCCAGCTGGGACAGGGTGGGTAAGACTGAAGCTTTCTTT
TRBV28,few,TRBD1,TRBJ1-6,CASSLYVRGGSYNSPLHF,TGTGCCAGCAGTTTATACGTCAGGGGGGGTTCCTATAATTCACCCCTCCACTTT
TRBV7-4,few,.,TRBJ1-2,CASSLRGSPFWGYTF,TGTGCCAGCAGCTTAAGGGGCTCCCCTTTCTGGGGCTACACCTTC
TRBV11-3,many,.,TRBJ2-1,CASSLGAATNEQFF,TGTGCCAGCAGCTTAGGGGCAGCTACTAATGAGCAGTTCTTC
TRBV6-4,.,TRBD2,TRBJ2-3,CASSEAGGTDTQYF,TGTGCCAGCAGTGAAGCGGGAGGCACAGATACGCAGTATTTT
TRBV10-3,once,TRBD2,TRBJ2-3,CAISESTWASGVITDTQYF,TGTGCCATCAGTGAGTCGACGTGGGCTAGCGGGGTGATCACAGATACGCAGTATTTT
TRBV4-1,.,.,TRBJ1-2,CASSPSSGDIGVLGYTF,TGCGCCAGCAGCCCCTCATCGGGGGACATAGGAGTTTTGGGCTACACCTTC
TRBV30,.,TRBD2,TRBJ2-7,CAWTGLAGSHEQYF,TGTGCCTGGACTGGTCTAGCGGGATCCCACGAGCAGTACTTC
TRBV5-1,.,.,TRBJ2-3,CASSLEGRYTDTQYF,TGCGCCAGCAGCTTGGAGGGACGGTACACAGATACGCAGTATTTT
TRBV6-1,few,.,TRBJ1-5,CASTLGGNNQPQHF,TGTGCCAGCACCTTGGGGGGTAACAATCAGCCCCAGCATTTT
TRBV7-2,medium-sized,.,TRBJ2-7,CASSSGPWSEQYF,TGTGCCAGCAGCTCTGGGCCGTGGAGCGAGCAGTACTTC
TRBV29-1,few,.,TRBJ2-3,CSAVRSVTDTQYF,TGCAGCGCTGTCAGGTCGGTCACAGATACGCAGTATTTT
TRBV20-1,.,TRBD1,TRBJ2-7,CSARRTGGYEQYF,TGCAGTGCCCGGAGGACAGGGGGGTACGAGCAGTACTTC
TRBV18,many,TRBD2,TRBJ2-5,CASSPPGPGGTQETQYF,TGTGCCAGCTCACCACCGGGTCCGGGGGGGACCCAAGAGACCCAGTACTTC
TRBV6-1,.,.,TRBJ1-5,CASSLLTGDQPQHF,TGTGCCAGCAGCCTGCTCACAGGCGACCAGCCCCAGCATTTT
TRBV6-1,.,.,TRBJ1-6,CASSEAGRGSPLHF,TGTGCCAGCAGTGAAGCAGGGAGGGGATCACCCCTCCACTTT
TRBV20-1,.,TRBD1,TRBJ2-7,CSARQTGGRDEQYF,TGCAGTGCTAGACAAACAGGGGGTCGGGACGAGCAGTACTTC
TRBV30,once,.,TRBJ2-3,CACRRPGNLLTDTQYF,TGTGCCTGTCGAAGGCCCGGGAATCTACTGACAGATACGCAGTATTTT
TRBV27,.,TRBD1,TRBJ1-2,CASSLDEQGAHGYTF,TGTGCCAGCAGTTTAGACGAACAGGGGGCGCATGGCTACACCTTC
TRBV4-1,.,TRBD2,TRBJ2-7,CASSLSARPGLAVQYF,TGCGCCAGCAGCCTTTCCGCGCGACCGGGACTAGCTGTTCAGTACTTC